This TCR beta chain was sequenced in a study of blood T cell repertoires in COVID-19 (dated by TCRdb to the early 2020s). Describing the broader study: The collaborator samples originated in the United States, Italy and Spain and spanned the acute and convalescent phases of COVID-19. The prospective study material was composed of cDNA or gDNA derived from T cells, B-cell-depleted T cells, or PBMCs. Subjects who had been exposed to COVID-19, were actively infected with it, or had recovered from it provided the deeply sampled blood TCRbeta repertoires that made up the dataset. The repertoires were released in a freely available public database intended as a resource for research on the immune response to SARS-CoV-2. Samples came from the ongoing ImmuneRACE study (first 160 participants) plus 1,254 subjects from 6 global collaborators. Nearly every sample came with metadata listing a de-identified subject ID, COVID-19 status, age in years and sex. Where available, HLA class I and class II types were obtained from metadata supplied by the sample provider rather than from assay-based typing. Overall results and qualifications from the work: The amount of clinical and demographic metadata varied by source and participant and was provided uncurated.

Participants in the prospective study were enrolled through a virtual design, were aged roughly 18 to 100 years, and lived in approximately 25 United States geographic areas. Cohort assignment in the prospective study relied on participant-reported clinical history from a screening survey and a study questionnaire. ImmuneRACE Cohort 3 recovered participants were defined by two consecutive negative NP/OP PCR tests, healthcare professional clearance, or symptom resolution. In the prospective study, mobile phlebotomists collected whole blood, serum and a nasopharyngeal or oropharyngeal swab from each participant. Participants in the prospective study had the option to provide additional blood draws and questionnaires over a roughly two-month period. Prospective study blood samples were shipped either frozen or at room temperature before DNA extraction. As regards this clone: The clone's antigen remains unknown. Per-base qualities were not stored, and no clone one base away is much larger.

V sheds 1 base and J sheds 2 bases, leaving 6 bases between their ends. The CDR3 goes from the cysteine to the phenylalanine over 13 residues. This entry keeps only the CDR3 DNA: 39 bases, framed from base 1. The CDR1 and CDR2 encoded by the germline V gene are SGHRS and YFSETQ. TCRbeta CDR3 regions were amplified from genomic DNA by means of the immunoSEQ Assay, a bias-controlled multiplex PCR. In the original analysis: The number of nucleated cells in each sample was estimated by amplification of reference gene primers within the assay. To quantify the absolute abundance of each unique TCRbeta CDR3 rearrangement, sequence reads were collapsed and filtered. For each sample, productive Simpson clonality was calculated by taking the square root of Simpson's diversity index across productive rearrangements. The source is immuneACCESS, and TCRdb retained only in-frame sequences with V and J called. Part of the clones is not carried over; for the studies checked, unresolved V genes explain less than half of this, and the remainder is unexplained. V, J and clone size derive from that table, while D and trimming were established from the DNA sequence. For this sample the table gives some 300,000 clones, of which 85% to 90% were detected only once. The top ten hold about a tenth of the sample.

This TCR was recovered from a woman aged 25 to 39 who had recovered from COVID-19. The rearrangement combines TRBV5-1 with TRBJ1-2, with no confident D gene call. The specimen sequenced was PBMCs or T cells enriched from blood (not recorded which). For the CDR3, the sequence is CASSLPPNYGYTF. The DNA is as follows: TGCGCCAGCAGCTTGCCCCCAAACTATGGCTACACCTTC.